The rows below give T cell receptor beta chains drawn from one sample of a study of OX40 agonist ivuxolimab in advanced cancers. Sequencing was performed with immunoSEQ multiplex PCR; in TCRdb, only in-frame clones are kept and a portion is missing. Here the sample spans around 100,000 clones, about nine tenths being singletons. The specimen comprised CD4+ or CD8+ T cells sorted from blood, sampled in a trial of the OX40 agonist ivuxolimab. Source of these receptors: an adult with an advanced solid tumor such as melanoma, head and neck, liver or kidney cancer. The CDR3 runs from the conserved cysteine through the conserved F or W. A D gene is named only where the DNA matches it firmly. Clone size, where shown, is once, few, many, or a class for clones that have expanded.

V	size	D	J	DNA	CDR3
TRBV19	.	.	TRBJ1-6	TGTGCCAGTAATGGGGCCTATAATTCACCCCTCCACTTT	CASNGAYNSPLHF
TRBV5-4	.	TRBD2	TRBJ2-3	TGTGCCAGCAGCTTGGGCCCAGCGGGAGGGCCAGATACGCAGTATTTT	CASSLGPAGGPDTQYF
TRBV7-8	.	.	TRBJ1-2	TGTGCCAGCAGCTTAGCGGCCCGCGGGGGCTTAAGTGGCTACACCTTC	CASSLAARGGLSGYTF
TRBV7-9	.	.	TRBJ1-2	TGTGCCAGCAGCTTAGCAGCGGGTGCTGGGTTGTATGGCTACACCTTC	CASSLAAGAGLYGYTF
TRBV7-9	.	.	TRBJ1-2	TGTGCCAGCAGCTTAGTACCAGAGTTGCGTGGCTACACCTTC	CASSLVPELRGYTF
TRBV18	.	TRBD1	TRBJ1-2	TGTGCCAGCTCACCAGAGACAGGGGGCTGGGGCTACACCTTC	CASSPETGGWGYTF
TRBV18	.	.	TRBJ1-1	TGTGCCAGCTCACCCGGGGGGCTGAACACTGAAGCTTTCTTT	CASSPGGLNTEAFF
TRBV7-9	.	TRBD1	TRBJ2-7	TGTGCCAGCAGCTTTTTAACTGGACAGGGGTCCTACGAGCAGTACTTC	CASSFLTGQGSYEQYF
TRBV19	.	TRBD1	TRBJ1-5	TGTGCCAGTAGTATCGGACAGGGGACGAGCAATCAGCCCCAGCATTTT	CASSIGQGTSNQPQHF
TRBV5-1	.	TRBD1	TRBJ2-2	TGCGCCAGCAGCCGACAGGGGTCCGGGGAGCTGTTTTTT	CASSRQGSGELFF
TRBV9	.	.	TRBJ2-3	TGTGCCAGCAGCCCAGGAGGCGGGGGCACAGATACGCAGTATTTT	CASSPGGGGTDTQYF
TRBV27	.	.	TRBJ1-2	TGTGCCAGCAGTCTCCGGGGGACGTATGGCTACACCTTC	CASSLRGTYGYTF
TRBV29-1	.	.	TRBJ2-3	TGCAGCGTTGGAGGGTACACAGATACGCAGTATTTT	CSVGGYTDTQYF
TRBV19	.	.	TRBJ1-2	TGTGCCAGTAGTTCCCCTATGGGGGGGCGGGTCTATGGCTACACCTTC	CASSSPMGGRVYGYTF
TRBV5-4	.	TRBD1	TRBJ1-1	TGTGCCAGCAGCCATCCGGGACAGGGGGTTGACACTGAAGCTTTCTTT	CASSHPGQGVDTEAFF
TRBV27	.	TRBD1	TRBJ1-1	TGTGCCAGCAGCTTGATCCCGGGACAGGCAGCTTTCTTT	CASSLIPGQAAFF
TRBV7-2	.	.	TRBJ2-7	TGTGCCAGCAGCCTGGGTTCAGGACGGATGGTCGAGCAGTACTTC	CASSLGSGRMVEQYF
TRBV27	.	.	TRBJ2-7	TGTGCCAGCACCGGGAAGGGGGGAAACTACGAGCAGTACTTC	CASTGKGGNYEQYF
TRBV6-1	.	.	TRBJ2-7	TGTGCCAGCAGTGAAGGGACCACCTACGAGCAGTACTTC	CASSEGTTYEQYF
TRBV7-3	.	TRBD2	TRBJ2-3	TGTGCCAGCAGCTTAAACCCTTCGACTAGCGGGGGGGACCATACGCAGTATTTT	CASSLNPSTSGGDHTQYF
TRBV10-3	.	TRBD2	TRBJ2-5	TGTGCCATCAGTGGCGGAGCTAGCGGGAGGGGGCCCCAAGAGACCCAGTACTTC	CAISGGASGRGPQETQYF
TRBV19	.	TRBD1	TRBJ2-7	TGTGCCAGTAGTATTAACCACAGGGGGCCCTACGAGCAGTACTTC	CASSINHRGPYEQYF
TRBV29-1	.	.	TRBJ2-7	TGCAGCGTGGACAGCTCCTACGAGCAGTACTTC	CSVDSSYEQYF
TRBV29-1	.	TRBD1	TRBJ2-2	TGCAGCGTGCGGAATTGGGACAGGGGGTATACCGGGGAGCTGTTTTTT	CSVRNWDRGYTGELFF
TRBV4-2	.	.	TRBJ1-4	TGTGCCAGCAGCCAAGCGGGGGCGCGGGCTAATGAAAAACTGTTTTTT	CASSQAGARANEKLFF
TRBV19	.	.	TRBJ1-1	TGTGCCAGTAGTATAGCAGGAACTGAAGCTTTCTTT	CASSIAGTEAFF
TRBV5-1	.	.	TRBJ2-5	TGCGCCAGCAGCTTGGAGCTTATGGAGACCCAGTACTTC	CASSLELMETQYF
TRBV4-1	.	TRBD1	TRBJ1-6	TGCGCCAGCAGCGCTGAAGGGACAGGGAATTCACCCCTCCACTTT	CASSAEGTGNSPLHF
TRBV5-1	.	TRBD1	TRBJ1-1	TGCGCCAGCAGCTTGGGGGACAGGTTTGCTGAAGCTTTCTTT	CASSLGDRFAEAFF
TRBV6-5	.	.	TRBJ1-5	TGTGCCAGCAGTTACTCGAAGGAGTTGCCCCAGCATTTT	CASSYSKELPQHF
TRBV28	.	.	TRBJ2-1	TGTGCCAGCAGTTTGGACGACTGGGTTAGTAATGAGCAGTTCTTC	CASSLDDWVSNEQFF
TRBV5-1	.	.	TRBJ1-5	TGCGCCAGCAGCTTGGGGCCTCGGGGGGAGCCCCAGCATTTT	CASSLGPRGEPQHF
TRBV5-8	.	.	TRBJ1-1	TGTGCCACAAAGAGCTGGGACACTGAAGCTTTCTTT	CATKSWDTEAFF
TRBV6-6	.	TRBD1	TRBJ1-5	TGTGCCAGCAGTTCCTGGACAGGGGGAACCAATCAGCCCCAGCATTTT	CASSSWTGGTNQPQHF
TRBV7-9	.	.	TRBJ2-6	TGTGCCAGCCGACCCTCTGGGGCCAACGTCCTGACTTTC	CASRPSGANVLTF
TRBV6-1	.	TRBD2	TRBJ2-1	TGTGCCAGCAGGGATTCCGGGGGGGACTGGGAGCAGTTCTTC	CASRDSGGDWEQFF
TRBV14	.	TRBD2	TRBJ2-1	TGTGCCAGCAGCCAATTAGCGGGAGCCCGTCCCGCCTACAATGAGCAGTTCTTC	CASSQLAGARPAYNEQFF
TRBV2	.	.	TRBJ1-2	TGTGCCAGCAGTGGCCGAATAGATTATGGCTACACCTTC	CASSGRIDYGYTF
TRBV7-3	.	.	TRBJ2-3	TGTGCCAGCAGCTTAAGGGGACCAGATACGCAGTATTTT	CASSLRGPDTQYF
TRBV11-3	.	.	TRBJ2-3	TGTGCCAGCACTACAGGGATGTGGGGAGATACGCAGTATTTT	CASTTGMWGDTQYF
TRBV19	once	TRBD2	TRBJ2-6	TGTGCCAGTAGTGCCCGACTAGCGGGAGGATCTGGGGCCAACGTCCTGACTTTC	CASSARLAGGSGANVLTF
TRBV2	.	TRBD1	TRBJ2-7	TGTGCCACGACAGGGGAAGACTACGAGCAGTACTTC	CATTGEDYEQYF
TRBV7-2	once	.	TRBJ2-1	TGTGCCAGCACCCTCGACGGGCTTCGGGGGAATGAGCAGTTCTTC	CASTLDGLRGNEQFF
TRBV6-1	.	.	TRBJ2-5	TGTGCCAGCTTTGAGGTTTACCAAGAGACCCAGTACTTC	CASFEVYQETQYF
TRBV4-2	.	.	TRBJ2-3	TGTGCCAGCAGCCAAGATACGGGAGAAGATACGCAGTATTTT	CASSQDTGEDTQYF
TRBV2	.	TRBD2	TRBJ2-1	TGTGCCAGCAGTGGGGCTAGCGGGGCCTACAATGAGCAGTTCTTC	CASSGASGAYNEQFF
TRBV6-1	.	TRBD2	TRBJ2-7	TGTGCCATCTTGAAGGCGGGAGCGCCTCCGTACGAGCAGTACTTC	CAILKAGAPPYEQYF
TRBV11-2	.	TRBD2	TRBJ2-3	TGTGCCAGCAGCTCAGGACTAGGCGCAGATACGCAGTATTTT	CASSSGLGADTQYF
TRBV7-9	.	.	TRBJ2-2	TGTGCCAGCAGCGCCCGATACAACACCGGGGAGCTGTTTTTT	CASSARYNTGELFF
TRBV7-3	.	TRBD1	TRBJ2-5	TGTGCCAGCAGCTTATTGGGTCCGGGACAGCAAGAGACCCAGTACTTC	CASSLLGPGQQETQYF
TRBV6-1	.	TRBD1	TRBJ2-7	TGTGCCAGCAGTGCGGGACAGGGGATCTCCTACGAGCAGTACTTC	CASSAGQGISYEQYF
TRBV30	once	TRBD1	TRBJ1-4	TGTGCCTGGAGGAGTGCAGGGGGCAGAAAACTGTTTTTT	CAWRSAGGRKLFF